This entry concerns a single T cell receptor (beta chain). These data are taken from a study of early T cells in non-severe SARS-CoV-2 infection. In the library, individual cDNA molecules carried attached unique molecular identifiers. MiXCR was run by TCRdb on the 5' RACE reads, yielding one entry per CDR3 protein. The repertoire holds roughly 97,000 distinct CDR3 sequences, with about 11% as singletons. The sequence derives from an adult who was a healthcare worker with PCR-confirmed SARS-CoV-2 infection or an uninfected control (not recorded which). The sample here was whole blood, taken at baseline.

This chain's CDR3 is CASSFDPKGTQYF. The DNA of the CDR3 is TGTGCCAGCAGCTTCGACCCGAAGGGGACCCAGTACTTC. The gene calls are TRBV11-2 and TRBJ2-5; D unclear. Trimming removed 3 bases at V and 7 bases at J, with 12 bases between. Germline V gene lookup returns CDR1 SGHAT and CDR2 FQNNGV. The CDR3 runs 13 residues.